This T cell receptor (beta chain) was found in a study of early T cells in non-severe SARS-CoV-2 infection. Study-wide points: In VDJdb matching, anti-spike CD8 responses were favored while private and CD4 specificities went missing.

Regarding this clonotype: The antigen remains unidentified.

Attachment of unique molecular identifiers to individual cDNA molecules was performed. TCRdb fed the 5' RACE reads into MiXCR, producing one record per CDR3 protein. The table records more than 65,000 distinct CDR3 sequences, about 15% of them present only once. With 4 bases removed from V and 7 bases from J, the gap between germline ends came to 9 bases. The V gene's germline CDR1 is SGHTA and CDR2 FQGNSA. This CDR3 has 12 residues. Specimen: whole blood, collected at baseline. The clonotype originates from an adult who was a healthcare worker with PCR-confirmed SARS-CoV-2 infection or an uninfected control (not recorded which). The chain links TRBV7-2 to TRBJ2-3; D not resolved. This chain's CDR3 is CASSSYSYTQYF. In DNA, the CDR3 is TGTGCCAGCAGCTCTTACTCGTATACGCAGTATTTT.